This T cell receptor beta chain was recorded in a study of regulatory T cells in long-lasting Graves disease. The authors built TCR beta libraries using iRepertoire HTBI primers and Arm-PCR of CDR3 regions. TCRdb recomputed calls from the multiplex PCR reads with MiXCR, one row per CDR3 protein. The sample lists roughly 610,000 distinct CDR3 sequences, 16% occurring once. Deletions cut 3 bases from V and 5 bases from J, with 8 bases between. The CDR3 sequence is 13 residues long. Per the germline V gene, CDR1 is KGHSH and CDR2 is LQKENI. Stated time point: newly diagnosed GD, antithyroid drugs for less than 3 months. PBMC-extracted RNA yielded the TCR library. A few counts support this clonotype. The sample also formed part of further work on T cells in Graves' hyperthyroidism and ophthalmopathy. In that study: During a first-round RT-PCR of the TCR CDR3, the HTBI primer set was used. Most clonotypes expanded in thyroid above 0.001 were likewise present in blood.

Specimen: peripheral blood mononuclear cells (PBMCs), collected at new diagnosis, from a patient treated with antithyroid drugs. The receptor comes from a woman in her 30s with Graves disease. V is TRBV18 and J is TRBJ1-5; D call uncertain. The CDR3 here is CASSPGWDQPQHF. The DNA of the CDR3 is TGTGCCAGCTCACCGGGGTGGGATCAGCCCCAGCATTTT.